The T cell receptor (beta chain) described here comes from a study of cytomegalovirus exposure and HLA in healthy donors. Broader study findings: Specificity for CMV antigens was confirmed in vitro for three of the CMV-associated chains.

Amplification used 60 Vbeta primers and 13 Jbeta primers. Here immunoSEQ multiplex PCR was the method, and the copy in TCRdb shows in-frame clones only, minus some. Of about 38,000 clones listed, just over 85% are singletons. V gave up 2 bases and J gave up 3 bases, with 14 bases separating them. Germline V gene sequence: CDR1 MNHEY, CDR2 SMNVEV (reference sequence). This CDR3 spans 15 amino acids. As for this clone: What it binds is unknown.

Sequenced material: PBMCs. The receptor's source is a woman in her 40s in good health and CMV-seropositive. The chain combines TRBV27 with TRBJ2-7; possible D gene TRBD1, 8 bases. The CDR3 region has the DNA TGTGCCAGCAGTTTAATACAGGGGGGGTACTACGAGCAGTACTTC. Protein: CASSLIQGGYYEQYF.